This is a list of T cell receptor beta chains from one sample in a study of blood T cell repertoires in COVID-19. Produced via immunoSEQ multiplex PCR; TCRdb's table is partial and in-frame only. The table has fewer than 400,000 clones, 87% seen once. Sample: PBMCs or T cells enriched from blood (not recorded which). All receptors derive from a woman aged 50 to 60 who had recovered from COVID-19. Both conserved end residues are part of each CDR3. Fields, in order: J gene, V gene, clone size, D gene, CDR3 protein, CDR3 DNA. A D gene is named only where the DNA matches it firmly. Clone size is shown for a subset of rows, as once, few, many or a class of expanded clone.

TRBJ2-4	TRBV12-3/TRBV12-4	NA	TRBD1	CSSSRDSKNIQYF	TGTTCCAGCAGCCGGGACAGCAAAAACATTCAGTACTTC
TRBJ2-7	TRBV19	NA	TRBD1	CASSNPGQSYEQYF	TGTGCCAGTAGTAATCCGGGACAGAGCTACGAGCAGTACTTC
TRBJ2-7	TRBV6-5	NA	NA	CASSYSDRAYEQYF	TGTGCCAGCAGTTATTCGGACAGAGCCTACGAGCAGTACTTC
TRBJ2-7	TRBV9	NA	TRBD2	CASSVGGSSYEQYF	TGTGCCAGCAGCGTAGGCGGGAGCTCCTACGAGCAGTACTTC
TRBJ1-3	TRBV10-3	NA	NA	CAISESFLRGTGGNTIYF	TGTGCCATCAGTGAGTCGTTCCTGCGTGGTACGGGAGGAAACACCATATATTTT
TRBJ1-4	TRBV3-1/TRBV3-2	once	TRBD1	CASSQGTDEKLFF	TGTGCCAGCAGCCAGGGGACAGATGAAAAACTGTTTTTT
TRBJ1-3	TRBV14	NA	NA	CASSHLGNTIYF	TGTGCCAGCAGCCATCTCGGAAACACCATATATTTT
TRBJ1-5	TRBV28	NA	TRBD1	CASSSGQGDYQPQHF	TGTGCCAGCAGTTCTGGACAGGGGGATTATCAGCCCCAGCATTTT
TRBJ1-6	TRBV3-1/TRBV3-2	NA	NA	CASSQSGSPSPLHF	TGTGCCAGCAGCCAATCCGGGTCCCCCTCACCCCTCCACTTT
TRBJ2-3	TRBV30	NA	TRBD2	CAWSVGPSGGIYTQYF	TGTGCCTGGAGTGTAGGTCCTAGCGGGGGGATCTATACGCAGTATTTT
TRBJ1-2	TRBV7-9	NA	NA	CASTRPEFNYGYTF	TGTGCCAGCACTCGCCCGGAGTTTAACTATGGCTACACCTTC
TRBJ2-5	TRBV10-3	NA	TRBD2	CAISEDVGLAGGQETQYF	TGTGCCATCAGTGAGGACGTGGGGCTAGCGGGGGGACAAGAGACCCAGTACTTC
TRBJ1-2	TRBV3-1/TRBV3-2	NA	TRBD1	CASSQEQGAYGYTF	TGTGCCAGCAGCCAAGAACAGGGGGCCTATGGCTACACCTTC
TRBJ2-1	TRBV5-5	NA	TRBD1	CASSTGQLYNEQFF	TGTGCCAGCAGCACGGGACAGCTATACAATGAGCAGTTCTTC
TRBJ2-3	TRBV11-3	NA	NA	CASSLASTDTQYF	TGTGCCAGCAGCTTGGCTAGCACAGATACGCAGTATTTT
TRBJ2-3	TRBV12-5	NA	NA	CASGLGGGGTDTQYF	TGTGCTAGTGGTTTAGGAGGGGGGGGCACAGATACGCAGTATTTT
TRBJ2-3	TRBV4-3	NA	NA	CASSQGFSNFNTQYF	TGCGCCAGCAGCCAAGGCTTTTCTAATTTCAATACGCAGTATTTT
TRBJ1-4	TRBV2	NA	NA	CASSEPAPGLGKLFF	TGTGCCAGCAGTGAGCCAGCCCCCGGGTTAGGAAAACTGTTTTTT
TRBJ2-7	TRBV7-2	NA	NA	CASSFDKSSYEQYF	TGTGCCAGCAGCTTCGACAAGTCCTCCTACGAGCAGTACTTC
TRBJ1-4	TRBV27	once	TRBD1	CASRTGGREKLFF	TGTGCCAGCAGGACAGGGGGCCGGGAAAAACTGTTTTTT
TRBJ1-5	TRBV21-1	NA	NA	CASSNPGKDQPQHF	TGTGCCAGCAGCAACCCAGGGAAGGATCAGCCCCAGCATTTT
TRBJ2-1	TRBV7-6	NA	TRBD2	CASSLGRSGGHNEQFF	TGTGCCAGCAGCTTAGGTCGTAGCGGGGGCCACAATGAGCAGTTCTTC
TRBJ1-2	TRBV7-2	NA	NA	CASSPPNEEAHGYTF	TGTGCCAGCAGCCCACCAAATGAGGAGGCCCATGGCTACACCTTC
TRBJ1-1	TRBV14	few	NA	CASSQLAGATEAFF	TGTGCCAGCAGCCAACTTGCGGGGGCCACTGAAGCTTTCTTT
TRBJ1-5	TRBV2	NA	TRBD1	CASNGAGGRQPQHF	TGTGCCAGCAACGGGGCAGGGGGCAGGCAGCCCCAGCATTTT
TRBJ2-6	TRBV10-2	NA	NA	CASSEGQIKVSGANVLTF	TGCGCCAGCAGTGAAGGACAGATTAAAGTCTCTGGGGCCAACGTCCTGACTTTC
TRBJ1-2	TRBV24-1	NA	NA	CATSDLRVNYGYTF	TGTGCCACCAGTGATTTGCGGGTTAACTATGGCTACACCTTC
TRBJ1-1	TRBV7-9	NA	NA	CASSPLSRGTEAFF	TGTGCCAGCAGCCCCTTGTCACGAGGCACTGAAGCTTTCTTT
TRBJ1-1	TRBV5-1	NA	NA	CASSLGRNTEAFF	TGCGCCAGCAGCTTGGGTAGGAACACTGAAGCTTTCTTT
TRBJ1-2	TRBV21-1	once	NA	CASSKGRNRGRPDGYTF	TGTGCCAGCAGCAAAGGCCGAAACAGGGGGCGCCCCGATGGCTACACCTTC
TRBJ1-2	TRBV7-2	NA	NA	CASSLSSLGYTF	TGTGCCAGCAGCTTATCGTCTCTCGGCTACACCTTC
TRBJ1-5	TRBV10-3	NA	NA	CAISPDKGGQPQHF	TGTGCCATCAGCCCCGACAAGGGAGGGCAGCCCCAGCATTTT
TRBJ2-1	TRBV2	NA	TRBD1	CASSSGFSGQAINEQFF	TGTGCCAGCAGCTCAGGGTTTTCGGGACAGGCTATCAATGAGCAGTTCTTC
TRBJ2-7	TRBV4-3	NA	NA	CASSQPGQRNYEQYF	TGCGCCAGCAGCCAACCCGGACAGAGAAACTACGAGCAGTACTTC
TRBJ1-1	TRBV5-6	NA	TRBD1	CASSSRDRGTEAFF	TGTGCCAGCAGCTCCCGGGACAGGGGTACTGAAGCTTTCTTT
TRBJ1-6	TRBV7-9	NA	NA	CATGGVNSPLHF	TGTGCCACCGGGGGAGTTAATTCACCCCTCCACTTT
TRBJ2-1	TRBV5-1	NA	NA	CASSLIGAGSRGNEQFF	TGCGCCAGCAGCTTGATCGGCGCGGGTTCCCGGGGGAATGAGCAGTTCTTC
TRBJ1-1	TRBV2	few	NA	CATPLRGRSAEAFF	TGTGCCACCCCACTTCGGGGAAGAAGCGCTGAAGCTTTCTTT
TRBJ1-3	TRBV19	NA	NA	CASSIGWTAGNTIYF	TGTGCCAGTAGTATAGGTTGGACAGCTGGAAACACCATATATTTT
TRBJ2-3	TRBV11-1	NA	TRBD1	CASSFGTGYTDTQYF	TGTGCCAGCAGCTTCGGGACAGGCTACACAGATACGCAGTATTTT
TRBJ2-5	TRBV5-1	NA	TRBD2	CASRLGAGSEETQYF	TGCGCCAGCAGACTAGGAGCGGGGAGCGAAGAGACCCAGTACTTC
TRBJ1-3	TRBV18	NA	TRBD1	CASSPSYRGSSGNTIYF	TGTGCCAGCTCCCCTTCCTACAGGGGAAGCTCTGGAAACACCATATATTTT
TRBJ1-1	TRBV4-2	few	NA	CASSQLTGREAFF	TGTGCCAGCAGCCAATTGACTGGCCGGGAGGCTTTCTTT
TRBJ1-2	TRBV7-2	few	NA	CASSPQRVSGNYGYTF	TGTGCCAGCAGCCCCCAAAGGGTCAGCGGGAACTATGGCTACACCTTC
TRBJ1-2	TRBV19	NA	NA	CASNATPRVNYGYTF	TGTGCCAGTAATGCAACGCCCAGGGTTAACTATGGCTACACCTTC
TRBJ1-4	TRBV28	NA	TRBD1	CASSSGQADQKLFF	TGTGCCAGCAGTTCGGGACAGGCCGACCAAAAACTGTTTTTT
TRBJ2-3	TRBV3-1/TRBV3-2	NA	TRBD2	CASSQDELAPTDTQYF	TGTGCCAGCAGCCAAGATGAACTAGCGCCCACAGATACGCAGTATTTT
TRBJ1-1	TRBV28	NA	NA	CASSFRMNTEAFF	TGTGCCAGCAGTTTTCGTATGAACACTGAAGCTTTCTTT
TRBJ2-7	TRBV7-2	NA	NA	CASSLAGSSEQYF	TGTGCCAGCAGCCTTGCAGGGTCCAGCGAGCAGTACTTC
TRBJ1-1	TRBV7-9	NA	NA	CASSITETGMNTEAFF	TGTGCCAGCAGCATTACAGAGACAGGCATGAACACTGAAGCTTTCTTT
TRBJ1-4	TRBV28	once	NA	CASTLGAGKEKLFF	TGTGCCAGCACCCTAGGGGCAGGGAAGGAAAAACTGTTTTTT
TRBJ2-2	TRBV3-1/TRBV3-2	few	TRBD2	CASSQPLLAGELFF	TGTGCCAGCAGCCAGCCTCTCCTCGCGGGGGAGTTGTTTTTT
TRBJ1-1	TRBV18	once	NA	CASSPGTNRDTEAFF	TGTGCCAGCTCCCCCGGGACCAACAGGGACACTGAAGCTTTCTTT
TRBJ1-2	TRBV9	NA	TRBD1	CASSVGQGYGYTF	TGTGCCAGCAGCGTAGGACAGGGCTATGGCTACACCTTC
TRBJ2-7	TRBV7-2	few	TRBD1	CASSSPEGATYEQYF	TGTGCCAGCAGCTCACCAGAGGGGGCGACCTACGAGCAGTACTTC
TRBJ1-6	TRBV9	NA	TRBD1	CASSAGQGMGSPLHF	TGTGCCAGCAGCGCGGGACAGGGGATGGGGTCACCCCTCCACTTT
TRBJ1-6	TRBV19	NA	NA	CASSIKGDNSPLHF	TGTGCCAGTAGTATAAAGGGGGATAATTCACCCCTCCACTTT
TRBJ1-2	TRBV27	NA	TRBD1	CASSLYSTGVYGYTF	TGTGCCAGCAGTTTATATTCCACAGGGGTTTATGGCTACACCTTC
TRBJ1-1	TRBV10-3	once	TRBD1	CAISGGQGNTEAFF	TGTGCCATCAGCGGGGGACAGGGGAACACTGAAGCTTTCTTT